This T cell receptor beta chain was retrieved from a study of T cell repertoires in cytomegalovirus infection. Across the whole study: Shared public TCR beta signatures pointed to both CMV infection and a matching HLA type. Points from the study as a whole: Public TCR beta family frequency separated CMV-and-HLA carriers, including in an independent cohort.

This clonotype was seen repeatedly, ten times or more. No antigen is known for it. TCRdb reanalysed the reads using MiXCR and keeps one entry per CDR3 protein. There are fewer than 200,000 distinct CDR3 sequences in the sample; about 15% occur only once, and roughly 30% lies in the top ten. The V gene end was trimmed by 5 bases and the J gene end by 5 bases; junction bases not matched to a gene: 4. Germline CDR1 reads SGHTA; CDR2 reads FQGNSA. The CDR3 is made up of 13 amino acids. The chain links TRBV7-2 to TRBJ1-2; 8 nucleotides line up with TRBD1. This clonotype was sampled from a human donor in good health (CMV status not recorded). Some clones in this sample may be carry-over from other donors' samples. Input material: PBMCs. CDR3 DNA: TGTGCCAGCAGCCTCACAGGGGGGTATGGCTACACCTTC. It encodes CASSLTGGYGYTF.